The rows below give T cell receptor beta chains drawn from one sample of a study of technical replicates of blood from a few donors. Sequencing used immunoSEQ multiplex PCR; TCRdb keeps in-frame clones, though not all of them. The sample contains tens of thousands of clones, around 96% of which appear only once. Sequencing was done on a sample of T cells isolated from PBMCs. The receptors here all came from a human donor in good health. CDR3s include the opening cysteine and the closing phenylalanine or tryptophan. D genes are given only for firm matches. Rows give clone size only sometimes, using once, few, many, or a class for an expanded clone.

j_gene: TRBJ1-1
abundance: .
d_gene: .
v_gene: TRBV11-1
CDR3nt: TGTGCCAGCAGACGAGTAGGGGGGGGCACTGAAGCTTTCTTT
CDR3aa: CASRRVGGGTEAFF

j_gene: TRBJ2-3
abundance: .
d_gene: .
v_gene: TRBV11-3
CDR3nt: TGTGCCAGCAGCGGGTACGGGACAGATACGCAGTATTTT
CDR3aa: CASSGYGTDTQYF

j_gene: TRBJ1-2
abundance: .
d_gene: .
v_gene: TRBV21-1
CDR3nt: TGTGCCAGCAGCCCATGGCAACGCTACACCTTC
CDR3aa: CASSPWQRYTF

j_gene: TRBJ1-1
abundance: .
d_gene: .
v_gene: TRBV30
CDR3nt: TGTGCCTGGCAGGAGGAGATGAACACTGAAGCTTTCTTT
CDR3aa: CAWQEEMNTEAFF

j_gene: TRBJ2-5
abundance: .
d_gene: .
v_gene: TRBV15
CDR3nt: TGTGCCACCAGCCAAAGTAGGGGTTGGGAGACCCAGTACTTC
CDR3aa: CATSQSRGWETQYF

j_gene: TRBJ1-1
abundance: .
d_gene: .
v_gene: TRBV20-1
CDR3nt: TGCAGTGTACATCAGAACACTGAAGCTTTCTTT
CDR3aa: CSVHQNTEAFF

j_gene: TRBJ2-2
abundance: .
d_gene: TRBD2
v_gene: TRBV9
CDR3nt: TGTGCCAGCAGCGTAGGTTTGATGAGCGGGGGTATCACCGGGGAGCTGTTTTTT
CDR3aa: CASSVGLMSGGITGELFF

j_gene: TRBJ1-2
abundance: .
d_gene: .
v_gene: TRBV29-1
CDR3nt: TGCAGCGTTGATGCGGAGTATGGCTACACCTTC
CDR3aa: CSVDAEYGYTF

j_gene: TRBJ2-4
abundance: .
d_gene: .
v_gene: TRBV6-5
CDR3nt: TGTGCCAGCAGTTACGGAGGGAATAGCAAAAACATTCAGTACTTC
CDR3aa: CASSYGGNSKNIQYF

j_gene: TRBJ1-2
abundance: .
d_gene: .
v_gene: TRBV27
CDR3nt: TGTGCCAGCGGAGGCTTTGGGGAGGGCTACACCTTC
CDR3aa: CASGGFGEGYTF

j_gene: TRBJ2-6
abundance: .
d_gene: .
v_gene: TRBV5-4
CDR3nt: TGTGCCAGCAGCTTGGCCGCGGGGCGGGGGGCCAACGTCCTGACTTTC
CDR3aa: CASSLAAGRGANVLTF

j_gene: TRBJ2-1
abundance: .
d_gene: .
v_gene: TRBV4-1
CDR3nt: TGCGCCAGCAGCCAACGGGGTTCCTACAATGAGCAGTTCTTC
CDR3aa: CASSQRGSYNEQFF

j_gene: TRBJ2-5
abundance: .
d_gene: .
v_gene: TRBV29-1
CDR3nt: TGCAGCGTCCAACTGACCCCCGGGTTGGAGACCCAGTACTTC
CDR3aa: CSVQLTPGLETQYF

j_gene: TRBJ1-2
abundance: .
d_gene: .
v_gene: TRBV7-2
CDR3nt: TGTGCCAGCAGCTTCCAGGGTTTTAACTATGGCTACACCTTC
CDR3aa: CASSFQGFNYGYTF

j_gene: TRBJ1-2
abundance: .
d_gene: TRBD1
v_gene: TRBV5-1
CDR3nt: TGCGCCAGCAGACCCAAACCGACAGGGAACTATGGCTACACCTTC
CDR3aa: CASRPKPTGNYGYTF

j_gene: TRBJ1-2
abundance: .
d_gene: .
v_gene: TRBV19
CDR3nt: TGTGCCAGTATAGGAGGGACGGGCTATGGCTACACCTTC
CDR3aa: CASIGGTGYGYTF

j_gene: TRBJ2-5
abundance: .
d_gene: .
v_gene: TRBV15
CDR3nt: TGTGCCACCAGCAACCCCCTCCAGGGGCAAGAGACCCAGTACTTC
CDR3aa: CATSNPLQGQETQYF

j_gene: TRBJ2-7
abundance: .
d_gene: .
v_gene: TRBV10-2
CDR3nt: TGCGCCAGCAGGAAAGAGAGCTCCTACGAGCAGTACTTC
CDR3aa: CASRKESSYEQYF

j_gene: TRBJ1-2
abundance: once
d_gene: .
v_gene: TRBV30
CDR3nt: TGTGCCTGGAGTGTACCCCACGGGGGGCGCCGGTTGGTTAGTGGCTACACCTTC
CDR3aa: CAWSVPHGGRRLVSGYTF

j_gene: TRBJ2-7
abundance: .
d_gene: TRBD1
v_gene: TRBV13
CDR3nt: TGTGCCAGCAGCTCCTTGGGACAGGGGGTTAGCGAGCAGTACTTC
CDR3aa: CASSSLGQGVSEQYF

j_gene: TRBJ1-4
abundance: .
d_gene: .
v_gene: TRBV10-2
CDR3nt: TGCGCCAGCAGTGAGTCCTTTGAAAAACTGTTTTTT
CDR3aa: CASSESFEKLFF

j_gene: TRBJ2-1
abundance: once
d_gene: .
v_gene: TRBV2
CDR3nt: TGTGCCAGCAGTGAATTCCCGGAGCAGAACGACAATGAGCAGTTCTTC
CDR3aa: CASSEFPEQNDNEQFF

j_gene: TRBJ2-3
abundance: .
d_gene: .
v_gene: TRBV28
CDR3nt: TGTGCCAGCAGTGTCCGGGTTAGCACAGATACGCAGTATTTT
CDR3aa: CASSVRVSTDTQYF

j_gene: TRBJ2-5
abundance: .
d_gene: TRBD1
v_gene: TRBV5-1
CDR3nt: TGCGCCAGCAGCTTGGTCCAGGGGGCTGGCCAAGAGACCCAGTACTTC
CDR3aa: CASSLVQGAGQETQYF

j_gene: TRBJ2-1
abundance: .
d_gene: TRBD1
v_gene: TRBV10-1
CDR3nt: TGCGCCAGCAGTGAGATCTTGACAGGGGTTGACAATGAGCAGTTCTTC
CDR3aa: CASSEILTGVDNEQFF

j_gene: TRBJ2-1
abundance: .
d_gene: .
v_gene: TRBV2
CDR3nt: TGTGCCAGCAGTGATAGCGCCCCTCTACCGAATGAGCAGTTCTTC
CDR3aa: CASSDSAPLPNEQFF

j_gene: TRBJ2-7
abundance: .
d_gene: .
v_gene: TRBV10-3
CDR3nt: TGTGCCATCAGTGAGAGTACGGTAACCTACGAGCAGTACTTC
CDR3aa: CAISESTVTYEQYF

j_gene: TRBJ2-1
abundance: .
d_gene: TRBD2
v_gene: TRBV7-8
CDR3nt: TGTGCCAGCAGCTTAGCGCGAGGGTGGCGGGAGAATGAGCAGTTCTTC
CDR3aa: CASSLARGWRENEQFF

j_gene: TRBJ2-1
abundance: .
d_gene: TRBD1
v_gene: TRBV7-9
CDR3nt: TGTGCCAGCAGCTTAGGACAGGGATACTACAATGAGCAGTTCTTC
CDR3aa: CASSLGQGYYNEQFF

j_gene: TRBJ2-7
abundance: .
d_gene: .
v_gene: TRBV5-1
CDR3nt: TGCGCCAGCAGCTTGGAACAGGGCTACGAGCAGTACTTC
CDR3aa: CASSLEQGYEQYF

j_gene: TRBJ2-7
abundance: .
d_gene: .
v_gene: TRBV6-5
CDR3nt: TGTGCCAGCAGTTACTCGGGGGGTCCGAGCTACGAGCAGTACTTC
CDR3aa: CASSYSGGPSYEQYF

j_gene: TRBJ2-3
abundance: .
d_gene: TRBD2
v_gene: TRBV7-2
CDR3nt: TGTGCCAGCAGAAGTGGAGCTAGCGGGAGAGGTTTGGCCGGGACGCAGTATTTT
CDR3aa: CASRSGASGRGLAGTQYF

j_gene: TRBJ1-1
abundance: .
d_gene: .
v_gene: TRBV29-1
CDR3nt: TGCAGCGTTGGAGTACAGGGGAACACTGAAGCTTTCTTT
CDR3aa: CSVGVQGNTEAFF

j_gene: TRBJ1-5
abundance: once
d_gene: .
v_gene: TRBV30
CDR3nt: TGTGCCTGGAGTGTTGGCAGGGGTAATCCTAGCAATCAGCCCCAGCATTTT
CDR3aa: CAWSVGRGNPSNQPQHF

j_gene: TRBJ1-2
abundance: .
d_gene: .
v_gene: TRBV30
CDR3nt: TGTGCCTGGAGTGTTGTTGGCCGATACTATGGCTACACCTTC
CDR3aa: CAWSVVGRYYGYTF

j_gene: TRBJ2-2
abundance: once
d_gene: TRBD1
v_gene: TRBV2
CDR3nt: TGTGCCGGCTCCGGGACAGGGATTTCCGGGGAGCTGTTTTTT
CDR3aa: CAGSGTGISGELFF

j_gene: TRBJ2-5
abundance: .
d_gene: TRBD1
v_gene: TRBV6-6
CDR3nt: TGTGCCAGCAGTTACTCGACAGGGGAAGAGACCCAGTACTTC
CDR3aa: CASSYSTGEETQYF

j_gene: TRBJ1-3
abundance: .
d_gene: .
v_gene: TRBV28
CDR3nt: TGTGCCAGCTGCGGACAGTCTGGAAACACCATATATTTT
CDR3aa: CASCGQSGNTIYF

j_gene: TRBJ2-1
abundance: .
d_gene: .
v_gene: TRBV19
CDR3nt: TGTGCCAGTAGTATGGCCAAGAACAATGAGCAGTTCTTC
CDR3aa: CASSMAKNNEQFF

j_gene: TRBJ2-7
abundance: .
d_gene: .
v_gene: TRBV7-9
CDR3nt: TGTGCCAGCAGCTCCCGGGGAACCCAGTACTTC
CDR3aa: CASSSRGTQYF

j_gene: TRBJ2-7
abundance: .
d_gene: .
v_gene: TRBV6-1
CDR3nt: TGTGCCAGCAGACAAGACTCGGAGGTCCTTTACGAGCAGTACTTC
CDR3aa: CASRQDSEVLYEQYF

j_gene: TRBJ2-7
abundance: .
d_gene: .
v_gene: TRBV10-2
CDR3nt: TGCGCCAGCAGGGGGGGGCCCGCCTACGAGCAGTACTTC
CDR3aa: CASRGGPAYEQYF

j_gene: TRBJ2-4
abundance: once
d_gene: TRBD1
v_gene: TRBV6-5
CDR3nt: TGTGCCAGCAGTTCCGCGACAGGGGGTGTCAAAAACATTCAGTACTTC
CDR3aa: CASSSATGGVKNIQYF

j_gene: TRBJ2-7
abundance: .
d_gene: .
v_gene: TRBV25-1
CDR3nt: TGTGCCAGCAGTGAAGACTCAGGGAACCCCAATCCCTACGAGCAGTACTTC
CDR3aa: CASSEDSGNPNPYEQYF